This entry lists 30 T cell receptor beta chains sequenced from one sample in a study of cytomegalovirus exposure and HLA in healthy donors. Generated by immunoSEQ multiplex PCR, the TCRdb table keeps only in-frame clones and is missing some. The table includes 150,000 to 200,000 clones, roughly 86% detected once. Sample: PBMCs. Every receptor here comes from a man aged 18 to 30 in good health and CMV-seropositive.

The chain recombines TRBV13 with TRBJ2-3; possible D gene TRBD1, 7 bases. Trimming shortened V by 0 bases and J by 2 bases, and 15 bases separated the two germline ends. The CDR3 spans 17 residues. Germline CDR1 reads PRHDT; CDR2 reads FYEKMQ (reference sequence). The DNA for the CDR3 is TGTGCCAGCAGCTTAGGGGCGGGGACAGTGGACACAGATACGCAGTATTTT. Translated: CASSLGAGTVDTDTQYF.

This clone appeared a single time. The chain joins TRBV12-5 to TRBJ2-7; tentatively, D is TRBD1 (5 bases). Looked up from germline, CDR1 is LGHNT and CDR2 is FRNRAP. Deletions cut 0 bases from V and 4 bases from J, with 13 bases between. This CDR3 is 15 amino acids long. CDR3 bases: TGTGCTAGTGGTTTGGTAGCTAGGGGTCAGTACGAGCAGTACTTC. Protein product: CASGLVARGQYEQYF.

This chain joins TRBV30 and TRBJ1-1; D is possibly TRBD1 (5 bases). V was trimmed by 0 bases and J by 2 bases, leaving 19 bases between them. The germline gives CDR1 GTSNPN, CDR2 SVGIG (reference sequence). This CDR3 comprises 17 residues. The DNA for the CDR3 is TGTGCCTGGAGTGTACTCAACAAACAGGTGACTAACACTGAAGCTTTCTTT. The encoded protein is CAWSVLNKQVTNTEAFF.

The chain carries TRBV4-3 and TRBJ2-5, with D possibly being TRBD1 (6 bases). CDR1 is LGHNA, CDR2 YSLEER, per germline. The V end lost 4 bases, the J end lost 5 bases, and 14 bases lay between the germline ends. This CDR3 comprises 14 residues. The CDR3 is CASSPTQGWETQYF. The CDR3 nucleotides are TGCGCCAGCAGCCCCACACAGGGCTGGGAGACCCAGTACTTC.

The chain links TRBV6-5 to TRBJ2-3, with D possibly matching TRBD1 (6 bases). Trimming shortened V by 2 bases and J by 5 bases, and 8 bases separated the two germline ends. The CDR3 has 13 residues. Germline V CDR1 and CDR2: MNHEY, SVGAGI. The CDR3 bases are TGTGCCAGCAGTTACAGGGGGAGAGATACGCAGTATTTT. It yields the protein CASSYRGRDTQYF.

The CDR3 here is CASSQGQGDQPQHF. The CDR3 DNA reads as TGTGCCAGCAGCCAAGGACAGGGCGATCAGCCCCAGCATTTT. The chain couples TRBV13 to TRBJ1-5, with TRBD1 identical over 8 bases. The CDR3 is made up of 14 amino acids. Germline V gene data show CDR1 as PRHDT and CDR2 as FYEKMQ (reference sequence). The trim removed 5 bases at V and 5 bases at J, leaving 5 bases unmatched.

This chain links TRBV6-1 with TRBJ1-2; 7 bases map to TRBD1. Germline lookup yields CDR1 MNHNS and CDR2 SASEGT. CDR3 size: 14 residues. Losses at the gene ends were 7 bases for V and 7 bases for J; bases not matched to a gene: 12. The CDR3 DNA reads TGTGCCAGCACCTCTATAAAGGGGGCTTTTGGCTACACCTTC. It translates to CASTSIKGAFGYTF.

The V call is TRBV6-6, the J call TRBJ2-5; tentative D call: TRBD2 (5 bases). Germline V gene lookup returns CDR1 MNHNY and CDR2 SVGAGI (reference sequence). This CDR3 contains 14 residues. V was shortened by 5 bases and J by 4 bases, with 14 bases between the two germline ends. This CDR3 reads CASSTPRDGETQYF. CDR3 nucleotides: TGTGCCAGCAGTACCCCCCGGGATGGAGAGACCCAGTACTTC.

V usage is TRBV5-1 and J usage is TRBJ2-2, with 8 bases lining up with TRBD1. The CDR3 length is 18 residues. Germline loops: CDR1 SGHRS, CDR2 YFSETQ. V gave up 0 bases and J gave up 5 bases; unmatched junction bases: 12. The CDR3 sequence: CASSLEPGRGRTTGELFF. Here the CDR3 DNA reads TGCGCCAGCAGCTTGGAACCAGGCAGGGGGCGAACAACCGGGGAGCTGTTTTTT.

The genes are TRBV19 and TRBJ2-7; TRBD2 matches at 12 bases. This CDR3 region has 16 residues. Unmatched junction bases numbered 7, after V lost 5 bases and J lost 2 bases. Germline V gene sequence: CDR1 LNHDA, CDR2 SQIVND (reference sequence). The CDR3 DNA reads TGTGCCAGTAGTCCCCTGACTAGCGGGAGCCCCTACGAGCAGTACTTC. Its translation: CASSPLTSGSPYEQYF.

The rearrangement links TRBV27 to TRBJ2-1; 12 positions match TRBD2. The length of the CDR3 is 15 residues. V lost 7 bases and J lost 14; bases outside the gene matches: 15. Germline CDR1 is MNHEY and CDR2 is SMNVEV (reference sequence). CDR3 protein: CASTTLAGGYNGKFF. CDR3 DNA sequence: TGTGCCAGCACCACCCTAGCGGGAGGGTACAATGGGAAGTTCTTC.

The rearrangement uses TRBV4-3 and TRBJ2-1; 8 nucleotides align to TRBD2. Germline V gene sequence: CDR1 LGHNA, CDR2 YSLEER. Trimming at V came to 2 bases and at J to 1 base, leaving 13 bases not matched to a gene. The CDR3 spans 19 residues. Written as DNA, the CDR3 is TGCGCCAGCAGCCAATTCGGGACTAGTTCATTCGGGTCCTACAATGAGCAGTTCTTC. This translates into CASSQFGTSSFGSYNEQFF.

The chain has TRBV14 and TRBJ2-2; no definite D call. V was clipped by 0 bases and J by 4 bases, with 3 bases between them. The CDR3 is 13 residues long. Germline V gene lookup returns CDR1 SGHDN and CDR2 FVKESK. The CDR3 loop reads CASSQESTGELFF. The CDR3 DNA reads as TGTGCCAGCAGCCAAGAGAGCACCGGGGAGCTGTTTTTT. Full variable domain (missing parts from reference TRBV14 and TRBJ2-2): EAGVTQFPSHSVIEKGQTVTLRCDPISGHDNLYWYRRVMGKEIKFLLHFVKESKQDESGMPNNRFLAERTGGTYSTLKVQPAELEDSGVYFCASSQESTGELFFGEGSRLTVL.

J is TRBJ2-7 and V is TRBV4-3; D ambiguous. Trimming pared 0 bases from V and 4 bases from J, leaving 13 bases between. The CDR3 extends over 15 amino acids. The germline CDR1 and CDR2 sequences are LGHNA and YSLEER. The CDR3: CASSQDRHERYEQYF. CDR3 nucleotide sequence: TGCGCCAGCAGCCAAGATAGGCACGAGCGATACGAGCAGTACTTC.

The V call is TRBV30, the J call TRBJ2-1; maybe TRBD2 (7 bases). The CDR3 covers 14 residues. The germline V gene has CDR1 GTSNPN and CDR2 SVGIG (reference sequence). Trimming removed 2 bases from V and 6 bases from J, with 14 bases in between. The DNA of the CDR3 is TGTGCCTGGAGTATGTGGGGGGGCTCCAATGAGCAGTTCTTC. Translation gives CAWSMWGGSNEQFF.

This chain connects TRBV5-4 to TRBJ2-1, with 12 bases that match TRBD2. The V segment lost 3 bases and the J segment 5 bases; nucleotides outside the gene matches: 3. The CDR3 extends over 15 amino acids. Germline values: CDR1 SGHNT, CDR2 YYREEE (reference sequence). For the CDR3, the DNA is TGTGCCAGCAGCTCCCTAGCGGGGGGGGACAATGAGCAGTTCTTC. Protein product: CASSSLAGGDNEQFF.

The rearrangement links TRBV28 to TRBJ1-4, with 8 bases identical to TRBD1. J lost 4 bases, V lost 3 bases, and 4 bases had no gene match. There are 15 residues in the CDR3. Germline lookup yields CDR1 MDHEN and CDR2 SYDVKM. The CDR3 nucleotides read TGTGCCAGCAGTTTCGGACAGGGAATTAATGAAAAACTGTTTTTT. This codes for CASSFGQGINEKLFF. Based on the CDR3 plus reference TRBV28 and TRBJ1-4, the full variable domain is DVKVTQSSRYLVKRTGEKVFLECVQDMDHENMFWYRQDPGLGLRLIYFSYDVKMKEKGDIPEGYSVSREKKERFSLILESASTNQTSMYLCASSFGQGINEKLFFGSGTQLSVL.

CDR3 amino acids: CASSESYSTANYGYTF. CDR3 DNA sequence: TGTGCCAGCAGTGAATCCTATTCGACAGCTAACTATGGCTACACCTTC. This chain uses TRBV2 with TRBJ1-2; perhaps TRBD1 as D (5 bases). Germline V CDR1 and CDR2: SNHLY, FYNNEI. CDR3 length equals 16 residues. Trimming shortened V by 2 bases and J by 0 bases, and 13 bases separated the two germline ends.

The chain uses TRBV7-9 and TRBJ1-5; tentative D call: TRBD1 (5 bases). This CDR3 spans 15 amino acids. V was shortened by 5 bases and J by 4 bases, with 15 bases between the two germline ends. Germline values: CDR1 SEHNR, CDR2 FQNEAQ (reference sequence). The DNA for the CDR3 is TGTGCCAGCAGCGCATCGGGGGTGGGAAATCAGCCCCAGCATTTT. Its protein product is CASSASGVGNQPQHF.

The rearrangement uses TRBV4-1 and TRBJ2-4, with 13 bases matching TRBD2. The CDR3 runs 19 residues. V lost 2 bases and J lost 0; bases outside the gene matches: 7. Looked up from germline, CDR1 is MGHRA and CDR2 is YSYEKL. CDR3 DNA sequence: TGCGCCAGCAGCCAATTCACTAGCGGGGGGGCCGGAGCCAAAAACATTCAGTACTTC. Residues: CASSQFTSGGAGAKNIQYF.

This sequence joins TRBV28 and TRBJ1-5; 7 bases fit TRBD1. The CDR3 consists of 15 residues. Germline CDR1 reads MDHEN; CDR2 reads SYDVKM. The J segment lost 5 bases and the V segment lost 3 bases, leaving 7 bases of the junction unmatched. CDR3 sequence (DNA): TGTGCCAGCAGTTTTCCCGGCAGGGGGGATCAGCCCCAGCATTTT. Its protein product is CASSFPGRGDQPQHF.

The chain employs TRBV28 and TRBJ2-7; 8 bases are a match to TRBD2. The V segment lost 4 bases and the J segment 3 bases; nucleotides outside the gene matches: 5. The germline gives CDR1 MDHEN, CDR2 SYDVKM. The CDR3 runs 14 residues. The CDR3 loop reads CASSSSGSFYEQYF. CDR3 in DNA: TGTGCCAGCAGTTCGAGCGGGAGTTTCTACGAGCAGTACTTC. The full variable domain, rest sourced from reference TRBV28 and TRBJ2-7, is DVKVTQSSRYLVKRTGEKVFLECVQDMDHENMFWYRQDPGLGLRLIYFSYDVKMKEKGDIPEGYSVSREKKERFSLILESASTNQTSMYLCASSSSGSFYEQYFGPGTRLTVT.

The J gene is TRBJ1-2, the V gene TRBV27; D perhaps matches TRBD1 (5 bases). Germline CDR1 is MNHEY and CDR2 is SMNVEV (reference sequence). V was clipped by 6 bases and J by 7 bases, with 12 bases between them. This CDR3 is 12 amino acids long. CDR3: CASSETGGGYTF. CDR3 coding DNA: TGTGCCAGCAGCGAGACGGGGGGTGGCTACACCTTC.

The rearrangement uses TRBV30 and TRBJ2-5; perhaps TRBD2 as D (7 bases). The CDR3 extends over 14 amino acids. V dropped 5 bases and J dropped 7 bases, with 20 bases sitting between them. Germline V lookup: CDR1 GTSNPN, CDR2 SVGIG (reference sequence). CDR3 bases: TGTGCCTGGTCTGGGGGAGGGTCACAGGGGACCCAGTACTTC. As protein: CAWSGGGSQGTQYF.

This sequence joins TRBV29-1 and TRBJ1-1; unclear D gene. V lost 8 bases, J lost 6 bases, and 19 bases lay in between. This CDR3 is 13 amino acids long. In germline, CDR1 is SQVTM, CDR2 ANQGSEA. This CDR3 reads CSHMPGVPPEAFF. The CDR3 nucleotides read TGCAGCCACATGCCCGGGGTCCCACCTGAAGCTTTCTTT.

The V gene is TRBV6-6, the J gene TRBJ2-3; 10 bases match TRBD2. The CDR3 covers 16 residues. CDR1 and CDR2 from the germline V gene are MNHNY and SVGAGI (reference sequence). Germline trimming cut 7 bases from V and 0 bases from J; bases unmatched to any gene: 7. The CDR3 spells CASISSGGISTDTQYF. CDR3 DNA: TGTGCCAGCATTAGTAGCGGGGGGATTAGCACAGATACGCAGTATTTT.

The genes are TRBV7-2 and TRBJ2-5; no firm D call. Per the germline V gene, CDR1 is SGHTA and CDR2 is FQGNSA. The length of the CDR3 is 15 residues. The germline V and J ends were trimmed by 1 base and 3 bases, with 12 bases remaining between them. This CDR3 reads CASSLVASLEETQYF. The CDR3 coding sequence is TGTGCCAGCAGCTTAGTGGCATCCCTCGAAGAGACCCAGTACTTC.

The chain combines TRBV5-1 with TRBJ2-1; tentative D call: TRBD1 (5 bases). This CDR3 has 14 residues. Germline V CDR1 and CDR2: SGHRS, YFSETQ. Trimming removed 4 bases at V and 0 bases at J, with 8 bases between. This CDR3 is CASSEGASYNEQFF. Written as DNA, the CDR3 is TGCGCCAGCAGCGAAGGGGCCTCCTACAATGAGCAGTTCTTC.

V and J are TRBV19 and TRBJ1-5; possibly TRBD1 for D (6 bases). This CDR3 has 17 residues. V was shortened by 2 bases and J by 0 bases, with 14 bases between the two germline ends. Germline CDR1 is LNHDA and CDR2 is SQIVND (reference sequence). CDR3 coding DNA: TGTGCCAGTAGTATATTGGCAGGGGCATATAGCAATCAGCCCCAGCATTTT. Translation gives CASSILAGAYSNQPQHF.

This chain connects TRBV27 to TRBJ2-1, with D perhaps TRBD1 (5 bases). This CDR3 spans 12 amino acids. The ends were cut back, 0 bases at V and 13 bases at J, with 10 bases in the middle. CDR1 is MNHEY, CDR2 SMNVEV, per germline (reference sequence). The CDR3 here is CASSLSGQAQFF. CDR3 bases: TGTGCCAGCAGTTTATCGGGGCAGGCACAGTTCTTC.